This T cell receptor beta chain is from a study of cytomegalovirus exposure and HLA in healthy donors. About the research overall: A prior study identified 110 million or so unique TCR beta sequences from about 179 million T cells.

Study-wide results and limits: The study recorded 150 to 200 TCR beta chains that were cytomegalovirus-associated. An analysis that came later showed most CMV-associated TCR beta chains appearing HLA-restricted. For TCR beta chains, V- and J-gene trimming was later linked to a missense DCLRE1C variant.

This clone was found a few times. The antigen is not known. PCR employed 60 Vbeta and 13 Jbeta primers. The assay was immunoSEQ multiplex PCR, and TCRdb's table has in-frame clones only and misses some. This sample has about 82,000 clones, with around three fifths found just once. The length of the CDR3 is 20 residues. V was clipped by 0 bases and J by 2 bases, with 20 bases between them. CDR1 LNHDA and CDR2 SQIVND come from the germline V gene (reference sequence). The sequence was obtained from a woman aged 35 to 49 in good health and CMV-seropositive. The chain recombines TRBV19 with TRBJ2-6; TRBD1 might be the D (5 bases). The sequenced sample consisted of PBMCs. The CDR3 loop is CASSIEDRAESGPGANVLTF. The CDR3 region has the DNA TGTGCCAGTAGTATAGAGGATCGGGCAGAGTCAGGGCCTGGGGCCAACGTCCTGACTTTC.